These 31 T cell receptor beta chains share one sample of origin, sequenced in a study of spatial heterogeneity in lung cancer. MiXCR, applied by TCRdb to the 5' RACE reads, yields one record per CDR3 protein. This table holds roughly 99,000 distinct CDR3 sequences, approximately 19% found once. The time point here: blood at routine non-recurrence follow-up after resection. The input for sequencing was PBMCs, taken at follow-up. The source is a male donor with early-stage non-small cell lung cancer.

This clonotype came up many times. The V call is TRBV29-1, the J call TRBJ2-1; tentative D call: TRBD2 (5 bases). Looked up from germline, CDR1 is SQVTM and CDR2 is ANQGSEA. V was shortened by 5 bases and J by 3 bases, with 14 bases between the two germline ends. The CDR3 spans 14 residues. CDR3 bases: TGCAGCGTTTCTCTAGCAGTAAACTACAATGAGCAGTTCTTC. This sequence encodes CSVSLAVNYNEQFF.

As DNA, the CDR3 is TGTGCCAGCAGCTTAGGAGGGGCGAACACCGGGGAGCTGTTTTTT. Amino acid sequence: CASSLGGANTGELFF. The V and J genes are TRBV7-6 and TRBJ2-2, with D perhaps matching TRBD1 or TRBD2 (5 bases each). Germline loops: CDR1 SGHVS, CDR2 FNYEAQ. Trimming took off 1 base at V and 0 bases at J, with 6 bases between the two ends. This CDR3 contains 15 residues.

The table lists this clonotype with a few counts. This chain uses TRBV24-1 with TRBJ2-1; 7 nucleotides line up with TRBD1. The CDR3 consists of 15 residues. Germline V gives CDR1 KGHDR, CDR2 SFDVKD. V gave up 3 bases and J gave up 2 bases; unmatched junction bases: 3. Here the CDR3 DNA reads TGTGCCACCAGTGATCCGGGACAGACCTACAATGAGCAGTTCTTC. This gives the protein CATSDPGQTYNEQFF.

In this sample, this clonotype turned up a few times. The chain links TRBV20-1 to TRBJ1-3, with D possibly matching TRBD1 (5 bases). There are 16 residues in the CDR3. Germline V gives CDR1 DFQATT, CDR2 SNEGSKA (reference sequence). V lost 6 bases to trimming and J lost 1 base, with 19 bases between them. The CDR3 coding sequence is TGCAGTGCCAGCGGACAAAGGAGTAAATCTGGAAACACCATATATTTT. Translated, it gives CSASGQRSKSGNTIYF.

The chain joins TRBV2 to TRBJ2-5, with D maybe TRBD2 (6 bases). Trimming pared 7 bases from V and 4 bases from J, leaving 19 bases between. The CDR3 length is 15 residues. The germline V gene has CDR1 SNHLY and CDR2 FYNNEI. The CDR3 sequence: CASIGGEGFAETQYF. In nucleotides, the CDR3 is TGTGCCAGCATCGGAGGGGAAGGTTTCGCAGAGACCCAGTACTTC.

This clonotype was counted between two and nine times. V gene TRBV29-1 combines with J gene TRBJ1-5, with 7 nucleotides matching TRBD1. J was trimmed by 2 bases and V by 4 bases; bases with no gene match: 2. CDR1 SQVTM and CDR2 ANQGSEA come from the germline V gene. This CDR3 contains 13 residues. In DNA form, the CDR3 reads TGCAGCGTTGGGGGGACAGGCAATCAGCCCCAGCATTTT. Translating gives CSVGGTGNQPQHF.

This clonotype has only a few counts. V and J are TRBV5-6 and TRBJ1-2; D is undetermined. The CDR3 spans 17 residues. The V and J ends lost 0 bases and 0 bases respectively, with 15 bases between them. Germline values: CDR1 SGHDT, CDR2 YYEEEE. The CDR3 DNA follows: TGTGCCAGCAGCTTGGTCGGCCGACGACGAGCTAACTATGGCTACACCTTC. This gives the protein CASSLVGRRRANYGYTF.

This clonotype was seen a few times. The chain couples TRBV12-3 or TRBV12-4 to TRBJ2-2; possibly TRBD1 or TRBD2 for D (5 bases each). The CDR3 loop spans 15 amino acids. Trimming removed 6 bases from V and 1 base from J, with 12 bases in between. The CDR3, as DNA: TGTGCCAGCAGAACCGGGACGGGGAACACCGGGGAGCTGTTTTTT. Translation gives CASRTGTGNTGELFF.

This clonotype appeared many times. This chain links TRBV4-1 with TRBJ2-5; D may be TRBD1 or TRBD2 (6 bases each). The V gene lost 1 base and the J gene lost 5 bases, with 14 bases spanning the gap. There are 15 residues in the CDR3. The germline CDR1 and CDR2 sequences are MGHRA and YSYEKL. CDR3 DNA sequence: TGCGCCAGCAGCCAAGGCCCGGGGGCTAGTGAGACCCAGTACTTC. It encodes CASSQGPGASETQYF.

The chain combines TRBV20-1 with TRBJ1-5, with 7 bases matching TRBD1. Germline assignment: CDR1 DFQATT and CDR2 SNEGSKA (reference sequence). The trim removed 0 bases at V and 3 bases at J, leaving 11 bases unmatched. The CDR3 is made up of 17 amino acids. The CDR3 protein is CSARDQSGTAINQPQHF. The CDR3, as DNA: TGCAGTGCTAGAGATCAATCTGGGACAGCCATCAATCAGCCCCAGCATTTT.

The rearrangement links TRBV24-1 to TRBJ2-5; the D gene is possibly TRBD2 (6 bases). This CDR3 has 15 amino acids. CDR1 and CDR2 (germline): KGHDR, SFDVKD. V lost 3 bases, J lost 5 bases, and 15 bases lay in between. The CDR3 loop is CATSDPGARGETQYF. The DNA of the CDR3 is TGTGCCACCAGTGATCCGGGAGCTCGCGGGGAGACCCAGTACTTC.

The chain carries TRBV6-1 and TRBJ2-2; a weak D match, TRBD1 (6 bases). The V end was cut by 8 bases, the J end by 1 base, with 17 bases between. The CDR3 has 16 amino acids. CDR1 and CDR2 (germline): MNHNS, SASEGT. Here the CDR3 reads CASGNRERGNTGELFF. The CDR3 nucleotides read TGTGCCAGCGGTAACAGGGAAAGAGGGAACACCGGGGAGCTGTTTTTT.

This clonotype was counted a few times. In DNA, the CDR3 is TGTGCCAGCAGCTTAAGCAGGGATCAGTTCGAGCAGTACTTC. This gives the protein CASSLSRDQFEQYF. This sequence joins TRBV7-2 and TRBJ2-7, with D tentatively TRBD1 (5 bases). This CDR3 spans 14 amino acids. V shed 2 bases and J shed 6 bases, with 14 bases lying between them. Germline values: CDR1 SGHTA, CDR2 FQGNSA.

In its sample, this clonotype was seen many times. The chain joins TRBV3-1 to TRBJ2-3, with 10 bases fitting TRBD2. J lost 5 bases, V lost 2 bases, and 4 bases had no gene match. The CDR3 consists of 15 residues. Germline assignment: CDR1 LGHDT and CDR2 YNNKEL (reference sequence). Written as DNA, the CDR3 is TGTGCCAGCAGCCAAAGCGGGAGGGAAGGAGATACGCAGTATTTT. Translating gives CASSQSGREGDTQYF.

This clonotype was counted a few times. V gene TRBV7-2 combines with J gene TRBJ1-5; 8 nucleotides match TRBD1. V lost 3 bases and J lost 1; bases outside the gene matches: 2. The germline V gene has CDR1 SGHTA and CDR2 FQGNSA. The CDR3 consists of 15 residues. CDR3 loop: CASSLTGDSNQPQHF. The CDR3 coding sequence is TGTGCCAGCAGCTTGACAGGGGACAGCAATCAGCCCCAGCATTTT.

This clonotype showed up just a few times. The chain employs TRBV7-9 and TRBJ2-7; weak D call: TRBD2 (5 bases). The CDR3 sequence is 15 residues long. Deletions cut 3 bases from V and 5 bases from J, with 17 bases between. CDR1 SEHNR and CDR2 FQNEAQ come from the germline V gene (reference sequence). The CDR3 region has the DNA TGTGCCAGCAGCTTCCGGGAATTAACTAACGACGAGCAGTACTTC. Protein: CASSFRELTNDEQYF.

In this sample, this clonotype turned up a few times. The CDR3 DNA is TGCGCCAGCGGCCAGCTAGCGGGAGACAGTTACGAGCAGTACTTC. Its translation is CASGQLAGDSYEQYF. The chain carries TRBV5-1 and TRBJ2-7, with 10 bases lining up with TRBD2. Unmatched junction bases numbered 11, after V lost 7 bases and J lost 4 bases. Germline V gene sequence: CDR1 SGHRS, CDR2 YFSETQ. The CDR3 has 15 residues.

This clonotype was counted ten times or more. This chain joins TRBV28 and TRBJ2-7; D is uncertain. Germline CDR1 reads MDHEN; CDR2 reads SYDVKM. The CDR3 loop spans 12 amino acids. The V end was cut by 8 bases, the J end by 7 bases, with 15 bases between. The DNA of the CDR3 is TGTGCCAGCCCTTCTGAACTGGGAGAGCAGTACTTC. This codes for CASPSELGEQYF.

This sequence joins TRBV4-1 and TRBJ1-5, with D possibly being TRBD1 (5 bases). V dropped 4 bases and J dropped 7 bases, with 14 bases sitting between them. This CDR3 spans 14 amino acids. CDR1 and CDR2 from the germline V gene are MGHRA and YSYEKL. As DNA, the CDR3 is TGCGCCAGCAGCCTCCAGGGAGGGGACCAGCCCCAGCATTTT. Translating gives CASSLQGGDQPQHF.

This clonotype was counted a few times. The V and J genes are TRBV29-1 and TRBJ1-1; possible D gene TRBD1, 5 bases. The CDR3 runs 13 residues. V was cut by 5 bases and J by 1 base, with 11 bases left in between. CDR1 is SQVTM and CDR2 is ANQGSEA in the germline V gene. CDR3 sequence (DNA): TGCAGCGTTCAGGGTGGCCGGAACACTGAAGCTTTCTTT. It translates to CSVQGGRNTEAFF.

This clonotype appeared a few times. This chain connects TRBV27 to TRBJ1-6; tentative D call: TRBD1 (5 bases). CDR3 length: 16 residues. Germline CDR1 MNHEY, CDR2 SMNVEV (reference sequence). V lost 6 bases to trimming and J lost 4 bases, with 16 bases between them. The CDR3 DNA follows: TGTGCCAGCAGCCCGACCGGACAACGTTATAATTCACCCCTCCACTTT. Protein product: CASSPTGQRYNSPLHF.

This clonotype was seen only a few times. This chain joins TRBV11-1 and TRBJ2-1; 8 bases align to TRBD2. With 5 bases clipped from V and 4 bases from J, the junction kept 7 bases outside the gene matches. CDR3 size: 15 residues. Germline V gene sequence: CDR1 SGHAT, CDR2 FQDESV (reference sequence). As DNA, the CDR3 is TGTGCCAGCAGCCCATGGCGGGAGGATTACAATGAGCAGTTCTTC. It codes for CASSPWREDYNEQFF.

This clonotype turned up a few times. This sequence joins TRBV5-1 and TRBJ2-3, with D hard to call. Germline loops: CDR1 SGHRS, CDR2 YFSETQ. The CDR3 loop spans 13 amino acids. The V end was cut by 4 bases, the J end by 6 bases, with 12 bases between. The DNA of the CDR3 is TGCGCCAGCAGCCCTGTCCCGGAGGATACGCAGTATTTT. It yields the protein CASSPVPEDTQYF.

The chain is built from TRBV24-1 and TRBJ2-5; 7 bases are a match to TRBD1. With 4 bases clipped from V and 4 bases from J, the junction kept 8 bases outside the gene matches. Germline V gene data show CDR1 as KGHDR and CDR2 as SFDVKD. This CDR3 comprises 15 residues. This chain's CDR3 is CATSDPDREGETQYF. The DNA of the CDR3 is TGTGCCACCAGTGACCCTGACAGGGAAGGAGAGACCCAGTACTTC.

This clonotype appeared many times. The genes are TRBV10-3 and TRBJ2-7; 9 nucleotides line up with TRBD1. J gave up 6 bases and V 8 bases, and 8 bases lay outside the gene matches. This CDR3 is built from 13 residues. The germline CDR1 and CDR2 sequences are ENHRY and SYGVKD. The DNA for the CDR3 is TGTGCCATCGGAACCACAGGGGGCCCCGAGCAGTACTTC. This codes for CAIGTTGGPEQYF.

This chain uses TRBV30 with TRBJ1-2; the D gene is possibly TRBD1 (6 bases). In germline, CDR1 is GTSNPN, CDR2 SVGIG (reference sequence). With 3 bases removed from V and 8 bases from J, the gap between germline ends came to 19 bases. The CDR3 has 14 amino acids. The CDR3 DNA sequence: TGTGCCTGGAGCGCCACAAGGGGGGAGGGCGGCTACACCTTC. This codes for CAWSATRGEGGYTF. The entire variable domain, with the rest obtained from reference TRBV30 and TRBJ1-2, is as follows: SQTIHQWPATLVQPVGSPLSLECTVEGTSNPNLYWYRQAAGRGLQLLFYSVGIGQISSEVPQNLSASRPQDRQFILSSKKLLLSDSGFYLCAWSATRGEGGYTFGSGTRLTVV.

This clonotype was recorded a few times. This chain links TRBV27 with TRBJ2-1, with D hard to call. Germline V gene sequence: CDR1 MNHEY, CDR2 SMNVEV (reference sequence). With 0 bases removed from V and 8 bases from J, the gap between germline ends came to 8 bases. CDR3 size: 13 residues. The CDR3 DNA follows: TGTGCCAGCAGTTTATCGGGGATCCATGAGCAGTTCTTC. Translating it yields CASSLSGIHEQFF.

This clonotype was counted a few times. This chain joins TRBV10-2 and TRBJ2-7; D gene uncertain. The V gene lost 3 bases and the J gene lost 0 bases, with 3 bases spanning the gap. Germline-derived CDR1 and CDR2 are WSHSY and SAAADI. The length of the CDR3 is 12 residues. The CDR3: CASSEYSYEQYF. CDR3 nucleotide sequence: TGCGCCAGCAGTGAATACTCCTACGAGCAGTACTTC.

This clonotype was seen only a few times. The J gene is TRBJ2-2, the V gene TRBV5-6; D may be TRBD1 (6 bases). This CDR3 region has 16 residues. V lost 0 bases to trimming and J lost 0 bases, with 9 bases between them. Germline V lookup: CDR1 SGHDT, CDR2 YYEEEE. Here the CDR3 DNA reads TGTGCCAGCAGCTTGGACGGACAGACGAACACCGGGGAGCTGTTTTTT. The encoded protein is CASSLDGQTNTGELFF.

This clonotype showed up just a few times. This rearrangement joins TRBV4-3 to TRBJ2-1; TRBD2 agrees at 9 bases. CDR1 is LGHNA, CDR2 YSLEER, per germline. The V gene end was trimmed by 1 base and the J gene end by 7 bases; junction bases not matched to a gene: 11. There are 17 residues in the CDR3. For the CDR3, the DNA is TGCGCCAGCAGCCAAGCTCGTGGCGGGGGGGCGGAGAATGAGCAGTTCTTC. This codes for CASSQARGGGAENEQFF.

V is TRBV5-5 and J is TRBJ1-1, with 9 nucleotides matching TRBD1. Germline lookup yields CDR1 SGHKS and CDR2 YYEKEE (reference sequence). The CDR3 loop spans 15 amino acids. V shed 3 bases, J shed 6 bases, and the junction held 9 bases outside the gene matches. The CDR3 DNA sequence: TGTGCCAGCAGCTCAAATCCGGGACAGGGTTCTGAAGCTTTCTTT. Translating it yields CASSSNPGQGSEAFF.